Sequencing of this T cell receptor beta chain was carried out in a study of blood T cell repertoires in COVID-19. Study context: Specimens from acute and convalescent COVID-19 originated in the United States, Italy and Spain. Sources were T cells, B-cell-depleted T cells, or PBMCs; the material itself was cDNA or gDNA.

Original analysis: Using reference gene primer amplification, nucleated cell counts were estimated. Libraries were prepared by immunoSEQ multiplex PCR; TCRdb keeps only in-frame clonotypes and omits some of them. That table supplies the V and J calls and clone size; D and trimming were determined from the DNA. The table records 30,000 to 35,000 clones, around 85% of them present only once. This CDR3 has 16 amino acids. V dropped 5 bases and J dropped 2; count of bases not matched to a gene: 11. Germline assignment: CDR1 SEHNR and CDR2 FQNEAQ (reference sequence). The source is a man older than 75 with active COVID-19. The rearrangement links TRBV7-9 to TRBJ2-7; 8 positions match TRBD1. Specimen: peripheral blood. CDR3 bases: TGTGCCAGCAGCCCAGCCGGCGGACAGGGTGCCTACGAGCAGTACTTC. The encoded protein is CASSPAGGQGAYEQYF.